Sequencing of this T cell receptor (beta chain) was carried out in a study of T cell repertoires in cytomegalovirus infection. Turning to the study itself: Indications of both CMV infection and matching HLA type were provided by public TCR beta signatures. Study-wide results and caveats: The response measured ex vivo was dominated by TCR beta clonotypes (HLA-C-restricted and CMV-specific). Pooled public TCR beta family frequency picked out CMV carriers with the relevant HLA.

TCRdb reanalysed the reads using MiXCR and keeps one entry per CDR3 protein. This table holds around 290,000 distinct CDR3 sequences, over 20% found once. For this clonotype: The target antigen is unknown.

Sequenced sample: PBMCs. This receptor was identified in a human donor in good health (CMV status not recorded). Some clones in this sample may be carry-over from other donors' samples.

CDR3 residues: CASSLPAGRGYNEQFF. The CDR3 DNA reads as TGTGCCAGCAGCTTACCCGCCGGGAGGGGGTACAATGAGCAGTTCTTC. V gene TRBV7-2 combines with J gene TRBJ2-1; 8 bases align to TRBD2. Germline CDR1 and CDR2: SGHTA and FQGNSA. V lost 2 bases and J lost 4; bases outside the gene matches: 7. The CDR3 covers 16 residues.